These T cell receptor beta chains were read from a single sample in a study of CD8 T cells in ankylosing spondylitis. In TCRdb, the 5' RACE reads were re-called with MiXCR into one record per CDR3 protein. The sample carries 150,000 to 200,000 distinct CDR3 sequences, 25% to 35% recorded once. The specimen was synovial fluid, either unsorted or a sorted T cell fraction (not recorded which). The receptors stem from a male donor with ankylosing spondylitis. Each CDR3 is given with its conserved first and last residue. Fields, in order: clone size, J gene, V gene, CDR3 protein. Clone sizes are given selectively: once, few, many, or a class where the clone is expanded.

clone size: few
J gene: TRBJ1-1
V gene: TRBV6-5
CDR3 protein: CASSYSRGRRTEAFF

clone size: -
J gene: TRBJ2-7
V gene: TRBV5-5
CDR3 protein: CASSLERSGRSEQYF

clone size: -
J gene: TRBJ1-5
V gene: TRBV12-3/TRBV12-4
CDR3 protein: CASSPRTGDDQPQHF

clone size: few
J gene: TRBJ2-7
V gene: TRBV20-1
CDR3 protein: CSARGRPSSYEQYF

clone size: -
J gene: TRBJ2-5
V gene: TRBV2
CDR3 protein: CASNSEFQETQYF

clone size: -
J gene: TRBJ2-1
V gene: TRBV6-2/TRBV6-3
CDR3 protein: CASSYNGIYNEQFF

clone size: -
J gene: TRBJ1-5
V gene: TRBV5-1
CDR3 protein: CASSPTRWDEPQHF

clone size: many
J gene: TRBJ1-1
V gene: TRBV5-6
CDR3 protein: CASSPPGSKNTEAFF

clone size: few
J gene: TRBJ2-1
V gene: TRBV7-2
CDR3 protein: CASSPRLQYNEQFF

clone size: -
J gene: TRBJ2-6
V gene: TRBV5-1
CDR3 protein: CASSNSTGANVLTF

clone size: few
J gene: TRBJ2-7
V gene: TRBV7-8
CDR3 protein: CASSLPSGTSGRATYEQYF

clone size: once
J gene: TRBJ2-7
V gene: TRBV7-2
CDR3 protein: CASSLEGVYEQYF

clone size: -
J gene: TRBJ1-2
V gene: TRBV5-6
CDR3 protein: CASSFKTSVLLGYTF

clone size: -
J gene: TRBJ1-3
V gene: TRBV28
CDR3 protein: CASSLGGRPSGNTIYF

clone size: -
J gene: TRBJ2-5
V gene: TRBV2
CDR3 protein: CASSEKQTQYF

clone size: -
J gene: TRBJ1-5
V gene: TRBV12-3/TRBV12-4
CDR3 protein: CASRAQDQPQHF

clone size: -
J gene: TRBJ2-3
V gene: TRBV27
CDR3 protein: CASGGAASTDTQYF

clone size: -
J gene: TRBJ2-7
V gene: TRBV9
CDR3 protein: CASSERPQSSYEQYF

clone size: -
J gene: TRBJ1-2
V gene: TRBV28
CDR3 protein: CASTWVRTPLSTFYGYTF

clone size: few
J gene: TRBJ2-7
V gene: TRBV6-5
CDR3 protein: CASSYAGASYEQYF

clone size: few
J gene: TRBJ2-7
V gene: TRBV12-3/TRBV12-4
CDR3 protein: CASSLGTSGATEQYF

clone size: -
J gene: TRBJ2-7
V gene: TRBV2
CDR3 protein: CASHAVGAIGEQYF

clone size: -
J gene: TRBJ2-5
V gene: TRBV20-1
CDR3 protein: CSAKSGQETQYF

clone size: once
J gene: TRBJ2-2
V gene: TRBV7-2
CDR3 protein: CASSPWIGGELFF

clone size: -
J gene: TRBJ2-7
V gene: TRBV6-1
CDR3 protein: CASSQTQGGTYEQYF

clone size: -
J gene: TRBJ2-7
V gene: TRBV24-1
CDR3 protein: CATSDGSQPPYEQYF

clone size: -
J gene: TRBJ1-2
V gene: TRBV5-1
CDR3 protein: CASSAGTADYGYTF

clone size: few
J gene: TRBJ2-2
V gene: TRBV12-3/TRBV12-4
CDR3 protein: CASSVFRGGNTGELFF

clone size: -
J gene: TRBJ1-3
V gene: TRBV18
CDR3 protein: CASSPGQGTLVPGNTIYF

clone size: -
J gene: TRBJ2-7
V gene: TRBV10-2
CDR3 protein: CASSESTGTGGRRGYF

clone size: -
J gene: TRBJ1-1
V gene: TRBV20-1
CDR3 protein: CSASLAVRPDTEAFF

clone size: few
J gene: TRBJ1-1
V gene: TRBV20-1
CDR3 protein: CSARGGLGSTEAFF